The sequence of this T cell receptor beta chain was determined in a study of T cell responses to AZD1222 COVID-19 vaccine. The CDR3 has 15 residues. V shed 3 bases and J shed 1 base, with 12 bases lying between them. Germline CDR1 is LGHDT and CDR2 is YNNKEL (reference sequence). Generated by immunoSEQ multiplex PCR, the TCRdb table keeps only in-frame clones and is missing some. The data show about 120,000 clones, with approximately 83% seen just once and more than 7.5% held by the top ten. Sequencing used peripheral blood, obtained on day 0 of AZD1222 vaccination. The sequence was collected from an adult in good health. V and J are TRBV3-1 (or the pseudogene TRBV3-2) and TRBJ1-1; D is unclear. The CDR3 DNA follows: TGTGCCAGCAGCCAGAACGTGGGAGAGAACACTGAAGCTTTCTTT. Encoded protein: CASSQNVGENTEAFF.